Shown below are 18 T cell receptor beta chains from a single sample sequenced in a study of shared clonotypes between healthy human individuals. Assay used: immunoSEQ multiplex PCR; TCRdb lists only in-frame clones, some missing. The sample has around 990,000 clones; approximately 80% are singletons. Sequencing was performed on memory CD4+ T cells from PBMCs. Subset of the sample: CD45RA-negative fraction. The receptors were sampled from a man between 18 and 35 years old in good health. Some clones in this sample may be carry-over from other donors' samples.

This chain connects TRBV30 to TRBJ2-1; 8 nucleotides line up with TRBD2. Germline assignment: CDR1 GTSNPN and CDR2 SVGIG (reference sequence). This CDR3 has 13 amino acids. V trimming: 3 bases; J trimming: 7 bases; junction bases outside the gene matches: 5. CDR3 sequence reads: CAWRQRGINEQFF. DNA of the CDR3: TGTGCCTGGAGGCAGCGGGGGATAAATGAGCAGTTCTTC. The complete variable domain, with remaining parts taken from reference TRBV30 and TRBJ2-1, reads SQTIHQWPATLVQPVGSPLSLECTVEGTSNPNLYWYRQAAGRGLQLLFYSVGIGQISSEVPQNLSASRPQDRQFILSSKKLLLSDSGFYLCAWRQRGINEQFFGPGTRLTVL.

The gene calls are TRBV5-1 and TRBJ2-5; 11 bases agree with TRBD1. CDR1 and CDR2 (germline): SGHRS, YFSETQ. This CDR3 has 16 amino acids. V was pared by 0 bases and J by 1 base, with 2 bases of the junction left unmatched. The CDR3 DNA follows: TGCGCCAGCAGCTTGGTGGGGACAGGGGGCCAAGAGACCCAGTACTTC. Translating gives CASSLVGTGGQETQYF.

The J gene is TRBJ2-3, the V gene TRBV30; 9 bases fit TRBD1. The CDR3 consists of 13 residues. Germline V gene data show CDR1 as GTSNPN and CDR2 as SVGIG (reference sequence). V lost 7 bases, J lost 5 bases, and 7 bases stayed unmatched. The CDR3 region has the DNA TGTGCCTTTACCGGGACAGGGCTAGATACGCAGTATTTT. Translated, it gives CAFTGTGLDTQYF.

J is TRBJ2-7 and V is TRBV5-1; 7 nucleotides line up with TRBD1. Germline lookup yields CDR1 SGHRS and CDR2 YFSETQ. This CDR3 is built from 16 residues. J was trimmed by 1 base and V by 0 bases; bases with no gene match: 7. CDR3 sequence (DNA): TGCGCCAGCAGCTTGGAGCGGACAGGCCCTTCCTACGAGCAGTACTTC. The encoded protein is CASSLERTGPSYEQYF.

The V gene is TRBV5-4, the J gene TRBJ2-1; TRBD1 matches 7 bases. The CDR3 sequence is 16 residues long. V shed 4 bases and J 1 base; nucleotides not matched to a gene: 8. CDR1 is SGHNT, CDR2 YYREEE, per germline (reference sequence). The CDR3, as DNA: TGTGCCAGCAGCCCTCCGACAGGGAAATCCTACAATGAGCAGTTCTTC. Translated, it gives CASSPPTGKSYNEQFF.

For this clone: The sample carries other DNA sequences with the same CDR3. The V and J genes are TRBV29-1 and TRBJ2-7; perhaps D is TRBD1 or TRBD2 (5 bases each). The CDR3 covers 11 residues. Germline values: CDR1 SQVTM, CDR2 ANQGSEA. The ends were cut back, 4 bases at V and 4 bases at J, with 8 bases in the middle. CDR3 protein: CSVGEGYEQYF. The CDR3 nucleotides read TGCAGCGTTGGAGAGGGGTACGAGCAGTACTTC.

J is TRBJ2-2 and V is TRBV5-1; 15 nucleotides agree with TRBD2. The CDR3 extends over 15 amino acids. After removal of 6 bases from V and 8 bases from J, the junction contained 5 bases not matched to a gene. The germline gives CDR1 SGHRS, CDR2 YFSETQ. The CDR3 sequence: CASTGLAGGSGELFF. The CDR3 DNA follows: TGCGCCAGCACGGGACTAGCGGGAGGCAGTGGGGAGCTGTTTTTT.

The V call is TRBV7-2, the J call TRBJ2-5; D not resolved. CDR1 and CDR2 (germline): SGHTA, FQGNSA. Trimming shortened V by 1 base and J by 2 bases, and 14 bases separated the two germline ends. There are 16 residues in the CDR3. The CDR3 protein is CASSLEGPAYQETQYF. CDR3 nucleotides: TGTGCCAGCAGCTTAGAGGGCCCGGCGTATCAAGAGACCCAGTACTTC.

The V call is TRBV6-5, the J call TRBJ1-5; TRBD1 matches 9 bases. J was trimmed by 4 bases and V by 2 bases; bases with no gene match: 3. CDR3 size: 15 residues. Germline CDR1 reads MNHEY; CDR2 reads SVGAGI. The CDR3 region is CASSYAQGANQPQHF. The CDR3 region has the DNA TGTGCCAGCAGTTACGCACAGGGGGCAAATCAGCCCCAGCATTTT.

This chain connects TRBV10-2 to TRBJ2-1, with a possible D match to TRBD2 (6 bases). Germline V CDR1 and CDR2: WSHSY, SAAADI. The CDR3 loop spans 15 amino acids. The V gene lost 8 bases and the J gene lost 0 bases, with 14 bases spanning the gap. The CDR3 DNA is TGCGCCAGCCGCCTCTTAGCGGTCTCCTACAATGAGCAGTTCTTC. Protein sequence: CASRLLAVSYNEQFF.

The chain uses TRBV5-4 and TRBJ1-1, with TRBD1 matching over 7 bases. V was pared by 2 bases and J by 4 bases, with 8 bases of the junction left unmatched. Germline CDR1 and CDR2: SGHNT and YYREEE (reference sequence). The CDR3 is 15 residues long. The CDR3 nucleotides are TGTGCCAGCAGCTTAGGGCGACAGGGAGTCACTGAAGCTTTCTTT. Its protein product is CASSLGRQGVTEAFF.

This chain links TRBV7-9 with TRBJ1-2; the D is unclear. The CDR3 consists of 10 residues. V was trimmed by 1 base and J by 8 bases, leaving 2 bases between them. Germline CDR1 is SEHNR and CDR2 is FQNEAQ (reference sequence). CDR3: CASSLGGYTF. The CDR3 DNA reads as TGTGCCAGCAGCTTAGGGGGCTACACCTTC. Complete variable domain (other parts from reference TRBV7-9 and TRBJ1-2): DTGVSQNPRHKITKRGQNVTFRCDPISEHNRLYWYRQTLGQGPEFLTYFQNEAQLEKSRLLSDRFSAERPKGSFSTLEIQRTEQGDSAMYLCASSLGGYTFGSGTRLTVV.

Notes on this clone: Other DNA sequences in the sample encode the same CDR3. The rearrangement links TRBV7-3 to TRBJ2-7, with 9 positions matching TRBD2. This CDR3 has 15 residues. Germline CDR1 SGHTA, CDR2 FQGTGA. The J segment lost 5 bases and the V segment lost 0 bases, leaving 5 bases of the junction unmatched. CDR3 region: CASSLTGLAGDEQYF. CDR3 coding DNA: TGTGCCAGCAGCTTAACTGGGTTAGCGGGAGACGAGCAGTACTTC.

The chain joins TRBV6-6 to TRBJ1-5, with TRBD1 identical over 8 bases. V was pared by 2 bases and J by 5 bases, with 2 bases of the junction left unmatched. In germline, CDR1 is MNHNY, CDR2 SVGAGI (reference sequence). The CDR3 is 14 amino acids. Here the CDR3 reads CASSYLDRDQPQHF. The CDR3 DNA sequence: TGTGCCAGCAGTTACCTGGACAGGGATCAGCCCCAGCATTTT.

This chain uses TRBV5-4 with TRBJ2-3, with D possibly being TRBD2 (5 bases). This CDR3 spans 13 amino acids. Germline V gene sequence: CDR1 SGHNT, CDR2 YYREEE (reference sequence). The V and J ends lost 2 bases and 2 bases respectively, with 6 bases between them. CDR3 coding DNA: TGTGCCAGCAGCTTTGACTACACAGATACGCAGTATTTT. Protein: CASSFDYTDTQYF. Full variable domain (outside the CDR3, taken from reference TRBV5-4 and TRBJ2-3): ETGVTQSPTHLIKTRGQQVTLRCSSQSGHNTVSWYQQALGQGPQFIFQYYREEENGRGNFPPRFSGLQFPNYSSELNVNALELDDSALYLCASSFDYTDTQYFGPGTRLTVL.

The chain is built from TRBV7-3 and TRBJ2-1; 13 bases align to TRBD2. J lost 5 bases, V lost 5 bases, and 3 bases had no gene match. The length of the CDR3 is 15 residues. Germline CDR1 and CDR2: SGHTA and FQGTGA. The CDR3 region has the DNA TGTGCCAGCAGCGACGGGACTAGCGGGAACAATGAGCAGTTCTTC. Encoded protein: CASSDGTSGNNEQFF.

The J gene is TRBJ2-5, the V gene TRBV19, with TRBD2 matching over 8 bases. Germline CDR1 and CDR2: LNHDA and SQIVND (reference sequence). This CDR3 contains 13 residues. V dropped 8 bases and J dropped 1; count of bases not matched to a gene: 3. Here the CDR3 reads CASARGVQETQYF. As DNA, the CDR3 is TGTGCCAGTGCGCGGGGGGTCCAAGAGACCCAGTACTTC.

The chain employs TRBV2 and TRBJ1-1; D uncertain. V was clipped by 1 base and J by 2 bases, with 11 bases between them. Germline loops: CDR1 SNHLY, CDR2 FYNNEI. CDR3 size: 15 residues. CDR3 protein: CASSEGYRGNTEAFF. DNA for the CDR3: TGTGCCAGCAGTGAAGGGTACCGGGGAAACACTGAAGCTTTCTTT.